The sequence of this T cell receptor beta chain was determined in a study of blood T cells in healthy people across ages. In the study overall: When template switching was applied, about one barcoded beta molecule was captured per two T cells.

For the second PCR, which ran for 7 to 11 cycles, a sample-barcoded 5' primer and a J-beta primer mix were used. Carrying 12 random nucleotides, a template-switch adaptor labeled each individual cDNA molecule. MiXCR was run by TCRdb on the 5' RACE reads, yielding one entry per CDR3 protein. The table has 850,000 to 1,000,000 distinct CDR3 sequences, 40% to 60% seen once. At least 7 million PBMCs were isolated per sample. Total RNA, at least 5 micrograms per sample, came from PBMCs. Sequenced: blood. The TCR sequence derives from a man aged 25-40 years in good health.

Written as DNA, the CDR3 is TGTGCCAGCAGCGGTGACAGGGTCGGTGGCTACACCTTC. This codes for CASSGDRVGGYTF. The genes are TRBV7-2 and TRBJ1-2, with 7 bases aligning to TRBD1. CDR1 and CDR2 from the germline V gene are SGHTA and FQGNSA. This CDR3 comprises 13 residues. V gave up 5 bases and J gave up 7 bases; unmatched junction bases: 7.